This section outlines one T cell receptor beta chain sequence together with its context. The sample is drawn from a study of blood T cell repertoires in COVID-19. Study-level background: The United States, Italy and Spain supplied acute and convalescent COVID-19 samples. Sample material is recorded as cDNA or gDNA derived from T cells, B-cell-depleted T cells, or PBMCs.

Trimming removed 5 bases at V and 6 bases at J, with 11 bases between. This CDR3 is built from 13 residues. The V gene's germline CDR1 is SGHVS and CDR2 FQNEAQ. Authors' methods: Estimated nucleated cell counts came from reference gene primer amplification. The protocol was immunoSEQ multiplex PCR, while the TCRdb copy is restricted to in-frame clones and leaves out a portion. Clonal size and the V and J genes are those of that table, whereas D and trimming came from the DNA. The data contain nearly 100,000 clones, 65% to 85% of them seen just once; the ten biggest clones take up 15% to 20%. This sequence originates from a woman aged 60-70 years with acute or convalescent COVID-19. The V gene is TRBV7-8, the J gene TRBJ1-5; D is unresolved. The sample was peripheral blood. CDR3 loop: CASSPSRGQPQHF. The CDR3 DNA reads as TGTGCCAGCAGCCCGTCTCGAGGTCAGCCCCAGCATTTT.